The 13 T cell receptor beta chains in this list originate from one sample, sequenced in a study of T-cell reconstitution after alpha-beta-depleted transplantation in children (dated by TCRdb to about 2016). What the treatment or condition label conveys for this sample: allogeneic hematopoietic cell transplantation with graft depleted of TCRalphabeta T cells and CD19 B cells. The method behind the library was PCR. Instrument used: Illumina HiSeq 2500. TCR library preparation used molecular barcoding, with unique molecular identifiers applied to normalize quantification of the TCRbeta repertoire. TCRdb reran the public reads through fastp at Q25 and MiXCR, keeping productive beta chains. Each entry merges the rows of one CDR3 protein and shows their most common DNA and genes. The sample table lists 780,000 or so distinct CDR3 sequences, around 17% of them with a count of one. Roughly 4.8% of the sample is held by the ten biggest clonotypes.

Source: PBMCs, mostly from graft donor cells, taken 360 days after TCRalphabeta/CD19-depleted stem cell transplant. These TCRs come from a male patient younger than 18 who had a stem cell transplant for acute lymphoblastic leukemia, so the T cells may come from the graft donor.

There are a few counts of this clonotype. This chain uses TRBV5-1 with TRBJ2-2, with 14 bases fitting TRBD2. This CDR3 is built from 18 residues. The trim removed 4 bases at V and 3 bases at J, leaving 8 bases unmatched. Germline CDR1 and CDR2: SGHRS and YFSETQ. Here the CDR3 DNA reads TGCGCCAGCAGCATGAGGACTAGCGGGAGGATGGACACCGGGGAGCTGTTTTTT. Amino acid sequence: CASSMRTSGRMDTGELFF.

This clonotype was seen a handful of times. The chain joins TRBV3-1 to TRBJ1-5; D remains ambiguous. CDR1 and CDR2 (germline): LGHDT, YNNKEL (reference sequence). Trimming took 3 bases from V and 2 from J, leaving 8 bases between them. The length of the CDR3 is 14 residues. The DNA for the CDR3 is TGTGCCAGCAGCCATTCGGGAGGCAATCAGCCCCAGCATTTT. Amino acids: CASSHSGGNQPQHF.

This clonotype occurred many times. CDR3 protein: CASSSEPRDNEQFF. CDR3 coding DNA: TGTGCCAGCAGCTCCGAGCCAAGGGACAATGAGCAGTTCTTC. The chain links TRBV7-9 to TRBJ2-1, with D uncertain. The CDR3 extends over 14 amino acids. In germline, CDR1 is SEHNR, CDR2 FQNEAQ (reference sequence). V was cut by 4 bases and J by 5 bases, with 12 bases left in between.

This clonotype was found many times. The gene calls are TRBV18 and TRBJ2-3, with D possibly matching TRBD2 (6 bases). Deletions cut 3 bases from V and 9 bases from J, with 22 bases between. Germline loops: CDR1 KGHSH, CDR2 LQKENI. The CDR3 runs to 16 residues. CDR3 nucleotides: TGTGCCAGCTCACCTCCTGGGACTCCAGTGTTTAGGACGCAGTATTTT. As protein: CASSPPGTPVFRTQYF.

This clonotype has a single count. This chain connects TRBV4-1 to TRBJ2-3; D remains unclear. CDR3 length: 15 residues. The V end lost 3 bases, the J end lost 7 bases, and 17 bases lay between the germline ends. In germline, CDR1 is MGHRA, CDR2 YSYEKL. CDR3 sequence: CASSQEGPLGYTQYF. The CDR3 bases are TGCGCCAGCAGCCAGGAAGGACCCCTAGGGTATACGCAGTATTTT.

The gene calls are TRBV9 and TRBJ2-3; D is undetermined. This CDR3 is 15 amino acids long. The germline V gene has CDR1 SGDLS and CDR2 YYNGEE. The V and J ends lost 2 bases and 0 bases respectively, with 10 bases between them. The CDR3 loop reads CASSVGTSSTDTQYF. CDR3 DNA sequence: TGTGCCAGCAGCGTGGGCACTTCTAGCACAGATACGCAGTATTTT.

In its sample, this clonotype was seen a few times. The chain links TRBV7-9 to TRBJ2-7; perhaps TRBD2 as D (5 bases). The germline V gene encodes CDR1 SEHNR and CDR2 FQNEAQ (reference sequence). The ends were cut back, 10 bases at V and 1 base at J, with 11 bases in the middle. The CDR3 has 12 residues. The chain's CDR3 is CAIETGSYEQYF. CDR3 coding DNA: TGTGCCATTGAAACGGGATCCTACGAGCAGTACTTC.

The sample holds a few counts of this clonotype. The V and J genes are TRBV3-1 and TRBJ2-7; 9 bases fit TRBD2. CDR3 size: 15 residues. The V segment lost 4 bases and the J segment 6 bases; nucleotides outside the gene matches: 10. Per the germline V gene, CDR1 is LGHDT and CDR2 is YNNKEL (reference sequence). The chain's CDR3 is CASSPSVAGVSEQYF. The CDR3 bases are TGTGCCAGCAGCCCATCGGTAGCGGGAGTGAGCGAGCAGTACTTC.

This clonotype was counted at least ten times. The chain combines TRBV7-2 with TRBJ2-1; 12 positions match TRBD2. Germline V gene sequence: CDR1 SGHTA, CDR2 FQGNSA. The CDR3 contains 17 residues. The V segment lost 5 bases and the J segment 12 bases; nucleotides outside the gene matches: 17. CDR3 sequence (DNA): TGTGCCAGCAGCCCCCACAGACTAGCGGGAGTACCCCTTGCGCAGTTCTTC. This sequence encodes CASSPHRLAGVPLAQFF.

The chain combines TRBV12-3 or TRBV12-4 with TRBJ2-3; TRBD1 aligns across 12 bases. The CDR3 is made up of 15 amino acids. V shed 4 bases and J 6 bases; nucleotides not matched to a gene: 5. The CDR3 DNA is TGTGCCAGCAGTTGGGGGACAGGGGGCAGGGATACGCAGTATTTT. Translated, it gives CASSWGTGGRDTQYF.

This clonotype was counted only a few times. The chain couples TRBV18 to TRBJ2-7; no firm D call. This CDR3 region has 13 residues. The germline V and J ends were trimmed by 3 bases and 5 bases, with 11 bases remaining between them. Looked up from germline, CDR1 is KGHSH and CDR2 is LQKENI. The CDR3 nucleotides are TGTGCCAGCTCACCTCGAGCTCTCCACGAGCAGTACTTC. Residues: CASSPRALHEQYF.

This clonotype was counted a few times. V usage is TRBV13 and J usage is TRBJ2-7; D is uncertain. Germline CDR1 reads PRHDT; CDR2 reads FYEKMQ (reference sequence). V lost 2 bases and J lost 2, with 13 bases in between. The CDR3 runs to 15 residues. The CDR3 protein is CASSLRHPGAYEQYF. The CDR3 DNA is TGTGCCAGCAGCTTACGGCACCCAGGTGCCTACGAGCAGTACTTC.

This chain uses TRBV20-1 with TRBJ2-7; 11 nucleotides align to TRBD2. The CDR3 loop spans 16 amino acids. V was pared by 4 bases and J by 5 bases, with 13 bases of the junction left unmatched. Germline V lookup: CDR1 DFQATT, CDR2 SNEGSKA (reference sequence). CDR3 residues: CSAKSSGRARWNEQYF. DNA of the CDR3: TGCAGTGCTAAGAGTAGCGGGAGGGCAAGGTGGAACGAGCAGTACTTC.